This TCR beta chain was captured by sequencing in a study of blood T cell repertoires in COVID-19. This clone appeared a single time. Profiling relied on immunoSEQ multiplex PCR, and the TCRdb table lists in-frame clones only, not all of them. The sample has hundreds of thousands of clones; approximately 88% are singletons. This clonotype originated in a woman in her 70s with COVID-19, enrolled during active disease. Input material: peripheral blood.

The CDR3 protein is CAWSVGVGPYEQYF. DNA of the CDR3: TGTGCCTGGAGTGTAGGGGTTGGCCCCTACGAGCAGTACTTC. V is TRBV30 and J is TRBJ2-7, with D maybe TRBD1 (5 bases). The CDR3 is made up of 14 amino acids. Germline V lookup: CDR1 GTSNPN, CDR2 SVGIG (reference sequence). V dropped 0 bases and J dropped 2 bases, with 11 bases sitting between them.